The 18 T cell receptor beta chains listed next were all sequenced from one sample in a study of blood T cell repertoires in COVID-19. Profiled with immunoSEQ multiplex PCR; TCRdb holds only in-frame clones, not every one. The table shows roughly 400,000 clones, with 90% to 95% occurring only once. Sequenced material: PBMCs or T cells enriched from blood (not recorded which). Receptor source: a woman aged 40 to 55 who had been exposed to COVID-19.

The V call is TRBV5-1, the J call TRBJ2-3; possibly TRBD2 for D (6 bases). CDR3 length: 17 amino acids. Trimming stripped 4 bases from V and 8 bases from J, with 26 bases between. CDR1 is SGHRS and CDR2 is YFSETQ in the germline V gene. The CDR3: CASSPGHQRAGPLTQYF. CDR3 DNA sequence: TGCGCCAGCAGCCCTGGGCATCAGCGAGCGGGCCCTCTTACGCAGTATTTT.

This clone appeared a single time. CDR3 bases: TGTGCCAGCAGAGGGGGGGGGAGATCCGAGCAGTACTTC. Its translation: CASRGGGRSEQYF. This rearrangement joins TRBV27 to TRBJ2-7; maybe TRBD2 (7 bases). Germline V gene lookup returns CDR1 MNHEY and CDR2 SMNVEV (reference sequence). V shed 6 bases and J shed 6 bases, with 15 bases lying between them. This CDR3 has 13 residues.

This sequence joins TRBV19 and TRBJ2-3; 8 bases are shared with TRBD1. Germline CDR1 LNHDA, CDR2 SQIVND (reference sequence). This CDR3 comprises 16 residues. After removal of 5 bases from V and 0 bases from J, the junction contained 7 bases not matched to a gene. The CDR3 protein is CASSGTGTTSTDTQYF. CDR3 sequence (DNA): TGTGCCAGTAGTGGGACAGGTACTACTAGCACAGATACGCAGTATTTT.

The V call is TRBV5-4, the J call TRBJ1-2; 11 bases match TRBD1. V gave up 6 bases and J gave up 8 bases; unmatched junction bases: 12. This CDR3 contains 15 residues. CDR1 SGHNT and CDR2 YYREEE come from the germline V gene (reference sequence). CDR3 DNA: TGTGCCAGCACCCTCACCGGACAGGGGGCGCGAGGCTACACCTTC. This sequence encodes CASTLTGQGARGYTF.

CDR3 amino acids: CASRGLAGGPGELFF. The CDR3 nucleotides are TGCGCCAGCCGTGGACTAGCGGGGGGGCCCGGGGAGCTGTTTTTT. V gene TRBV10-2 combines with J gene TRBJ2-2; 15 nucleotides match TRBD2. CDR1 is WSHSY, CDR2 SAAADI, per germline. Trimming at V came to 8 bases and at J to 6 bases, leaving 4 bases not matched to a gene. CDR3 length equals 15 residues.

In its sample, this clone was seen once. The chain combines TRBV7-6 with TRBJ2-1; a possible D gene is TRBD1 (5 bases). V was shortened by 5 bases and J by 4 bases, with 18 bases between the two germline ends. CDR1 SGHVS and CDR2 FNYEAQ come from the germline V gene. This CDR3 comprises 16 residues. CDR3 nucleotide sequence: TGTGCCAGCAGCCGTCAGCCGGACAAAATTTACAATGAGCAGTTCTTC. Its translation: CASSRQPDKIYNEQFF.

The rearrangement links TRBV19 to TRBJ1-1; TRBD1 might be the D (6 bases). The germline V gene encodes CDR1 LNHDA and CDR2 SQIVND (reference sequence). The length of the CDR3 is 13 residues. Trimming took 0 bases from V and 5 from J, leaving 7 bases between them. CDR3 sequence: CASSIEGGTEAFF. For the CDR3, the DNA is TGTGCCAGTAGTATAGAAGGGGGAACTGAAGCTTTCTTT.

As regards this clone: The sample contains more than one DNA sequence encoding this CDR3. This chain connects TRBV7-2 to TRBJ2-3, with a possible D match to TRBD2 (6 bases). The CDR3 consists of 14 residues. The V end lost 5 bases, the J end lost 0 bases, and 9 bases lay between the germline ends. CDR1 is SGHTA and CDR2 is FQGNSA in the germline V gene. CDR3 DNA sequence: TGTGCCAGCAGCCCCCGGGGGAGCACAGATACGCAGTATTTT. Translating gives CASSPRGSTDTQYF.

The chain joins TRBV30 to TRBJ2-7; 11 nucleotides match TRBD1. J lost 7 bases, V lost 7 bases, and 6 bases had no gene match. Germline assignment: CDR1 GTSNPN and CDR2 SVGIG (reference sequence). The CDR3 is 12 residues long. The CDR3 nucleotides are TGTGCCTTCGGACAGGGGGCTCGGGAGCAGTACTTC. It is translated as CAFGQGAREQYF.

The V gene is TRBV30, the J gene TRBJ1-3; the D gene is possibly TRBD1 (5 bases). Germline values: CDR1 GTSNPN, CDR2 SVGIG (reference sequence). Trimming cost V 5 bases and J 8 bases, with 13 bases left between them. There are 12 residues in the CDR3. The CDR3 DNA is TGTGCCTGGCAAGCAGTAGGGGACACCATATATTTT. This gives the protein CAWQAVGDTIYF.

The J gene is TRBJ1-5, the V gene TRBV4-3; 7 nucleotides match TRBD1. In germline, CDR1 is LGHNA, CDR2 YSLEER. The J segment lost 0 bases and the V segment lost 0 bases, leaving 5 bases of the junction unmatched. The CDR3 is made up of 17 amino acids. The CDR3 DNA reads as TGCGCCAGCAGCCAAGATCTTAGACAGGGTAGCAATCAGCCCCAGCATTTT. This encodes CASSQDLRQGSNQPQHF.

The rearrangement joins TRBV7-9 to TRBJ1-2; D ambiguous. The V end lost 3 bases, the J end lost 4 bases, and 12 bases lay between the germline ends. The CDR3 runs to 14 residues. Germline assignment: CDR1 SEHNR and CDR2 FQNEAQ (reference sequence). The CDR3 sequence: CASSFFDPGYGYTF. The CDR3 region has the DNA TGTGCCAGCAGCTTTTTTGATCCGGGCTATGGCTACACCTTC.

Written as DNA, the CDR3 is TGTGCCAGCAGCAAAGACTTGTTTGGGGGACAGGGTAGTGAAAAACTGTTTTTT. Amino acid sequence: CASSKDLFGGQGSEKLFF. The chain carries TRBV21-1 and TRBJ1-4; the DNA was not compared with TRBD1, the D call given in the table. TRBV21-1 is recorded as a pseudogene. The CDR3 spans 18 residues.

The rearrangement joins TRBV11-3 to TRBJ1-3; D perhaps matches TRBD1 (5 bases). The ends were cut back, 6 bases at V and 0 bases at J, with 15 bases in the middle. The CDR3 runs to 16 residues. Germline V gives CDR1 SGHNT, CDR2 YENEEA. Here the CDR3 reads CASSYLTTVSGNTIYF. The CDR3 bases are TGTGCCAGCAGTTACCTAACGACAGTCTCTGGAAACACCATATATTTT.

The rearrangement links TRBV18 to TRBJ1-5; D possibly corresponds to TRBD1 (5 bases). Germline V lookup: CDR1 KGHSH, CDR2 LQKENI. CDR3 size: 14 residues. V lost 4 bases and J 2 bases, leaving 9 bases between the germline ends. For the CDR3, the DNA is TGTGCCAGCTCACGAGGAGGGGGCAATCAGCCCCAGCATTTT. This encodes CASSRGGGNQPQHF.

This clone was counted once. The gene calls are TRBV7-8 and TRBJ2-5; D remains unclear. Germline V gene sequence: CDR1 SGHVS, CDR2 FQNEAQ. Trimming took 1 base from V and 5 from J, leaving 5 bases between them. The CDR3 is 12 amino acids. The CDR3 loop is CASSLVSETQYF. The CDR3 nucleotides read TGTGCCAGCAGCTTAGTATCCGAGACCCAGTACTTC.

V usage is TRBV5-4 and J usage is TRBJ2-5; D call uncertain. The CDR3 loop spans 13 amino acids. Deletions cut 3 bases from V and 0 bases from J, with 6 bases between. Germline V gene lookup returns CDR1 SGHNT and CDR2 YYREEE (reference sequence). The CDR3 DNA sequence: TGTGCCAGCAGCTGGAGTAACCAAGAGACCCAGTACTTC. It translates to CASSWSNQETQYF.

The CDR3 nucleotides are TGTGCCAGCAGCTTAAAGTGGAGCTCCTATAATTCACCCCTCCACTTT. Its translation is CASSLKWSSYNSPLHF. The genes are TRBV13 and TRBJ1-6; D gene unclear. In germline, CDR1 is PRHDT, CDR2 FYEKMQ (reference sequence). This CDR3 is built from 16 residues. The germline V and J ends were trimmed by 2 bases and 0 bases, with 8 bases remaining between them.